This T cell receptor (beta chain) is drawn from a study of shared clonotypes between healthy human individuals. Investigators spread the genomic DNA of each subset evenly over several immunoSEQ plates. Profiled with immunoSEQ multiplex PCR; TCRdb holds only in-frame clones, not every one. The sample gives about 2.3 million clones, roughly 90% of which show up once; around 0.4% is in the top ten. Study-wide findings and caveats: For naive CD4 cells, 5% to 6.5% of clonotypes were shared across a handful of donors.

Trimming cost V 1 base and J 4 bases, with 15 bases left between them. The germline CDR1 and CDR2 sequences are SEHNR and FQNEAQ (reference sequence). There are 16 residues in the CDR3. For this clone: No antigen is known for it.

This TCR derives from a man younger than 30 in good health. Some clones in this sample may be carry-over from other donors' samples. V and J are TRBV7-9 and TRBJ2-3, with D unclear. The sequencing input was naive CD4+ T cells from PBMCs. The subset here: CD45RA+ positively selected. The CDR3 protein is CASSLGGQNRADTQYF. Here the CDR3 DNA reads TGTGCCAGCAGCTTAGGCGGTCAGAATCGCGCAGATACGCAGTATTTT.